The T cell receptor (beta chain) described here comes from a study of shared clonotypes between healthy human individuals. Looking at the study overall: Participating donors consisted of two women and a few men aged 18 to 49. Three CD4 naive, three CD4 memory, two CD8 naive and one CD8 memory plate were used per donor. General study points: The four-donor shared clonotypes exceeded non-shared clonotypes in generation probability, with non-shared ones scoring lower.

In the naive CD8 group, cells lacked CD45RO and were positively selected for CCR7, so terminally differentiated effector memory CD45RA+ cells were left out. The assay used deep level. Here immunoSEQ multiplex PCR was the method, and the copy in TCRdb shows in-frame clones only, minus some. This repertoire shows roughly 590,000 clones, around 95% found once; its top ten account for 0.085% to 0.11%. Trimming left V 7 bases short and J 6 bases short, with 12 bases between. The CDR3 spans 12 residues. Germline V gene sequence: CDR1 SQVTM, CDR2 ANQGSEA. Notes on this clone: Its antigen remains unidentified.

V usage is TRBV29-1 and J usage is TRBJ2-2; maybe TRBD1 (6 bases). Sequenced material: naive CD8+ T cells sorted from blood. The clonotype comes from a woman between 25 and 40 years old in good health. The CDR3 coding sequence is TGCAGCGCCCAGGGGAGAGCCGGGGAGCTGTTTTTT. Protein: CSAQGRAGELFF.